The 30 T cell receptor beta chains in this list originate from one sample, sequenced in a study of T cells in pancreatic ductal adenocarcinoma. Clones were sequenced by immunoSEQ multiplex PCR, and TCRdb holds only the in-frame ones, with some missing. This table has around 100,000 clones, nearly 95% appearing once. The selected patients with pancreatic ductal adenocarcinoma had surgery but no neoadjuvant therapy. The specimen was PBMCs. These TCRs come from a human donor with pancreatic ductal adenocarcinoma.

This chain links TRBV7-2 with TRBJ1-2; D is possibly TRBD1 (5 bases). CDR1 is SGHTA and CDR2 is FQGNSA in the germline V gene. This CDR3 spans 14 amino acids. The ends were cut back, 5 bases at V and 6 bases at J, with 16 bases in the middle. The CDR3 protein is CASSTQMGLDGYTF. Here the CDR3 DNA reads TGTGCCAGCAGCACCCAGATGGGGCTCGATGGCTACACCTTC.

The rearrangement joins TRBV18 to TRBJ2-7; 10 positions match TRBD2. Germline CDR1 is KGHSH and CDR2 is LQKENI. V shed 6 bases, J shed 2 bases, and the junction held 4 bases outside the gene matches. CDR3 length: 14 amino acids. The CDR3 sequence is CASSLAGAPYEQYF. The CDR3, as DNA: TGTGCCAGCTCCCTAGCGGGAGCCCCCTACGAGCAGTACTTC.

This chain links TRBV15 with TRBJ2-2, with 14 bases identical to TRBD2. Per germline, CDR1 LNHNV and CDR2 YYDKDF (reference sequence). After removal of 1 base from V and 6 bases from J, the junction contained 4 bases not matched to a gene. The CDR3 is 17 amino acids. The CDR3 DNA reads TGTGCCACCAGCAGAGGACTAGCGGGAGGGCCCCCCGGGGAGCTGTTTTTT. It codes for CATSRGLAGGPPGELFF.

This chain joins TRBV30 and TRBJ2-5, with TRBD2 matching 10 bases. The CDR3 has 16 residues. The trim removed 5 bases at V and 1 base at J, leaving 10 bases unmatched. Per germline, CDR1 GTSNPN and CDR2 SVGIG (reference sequence). The CDR3, as DNA: TGTGCCTGGGACACGGGGGCTAGCGGGGGCCAAGAGACCCAGTACTTC. Its protein product is CAWDTGASGGQETQYF.

The chain joins TRBV5-1 to TRBJ2-7, with D hard to call. CDR3 length equals 15 residues. Trimming cost V 0 bases and J 0 bases, with 10 bases left between them. Germline loops: CDR1 SGHRS, CDR2 YFSETQ. The CDR3 sequence: CASSLAPVSSYEQYF. The CDR3 DNA sequence: TGCGCCAGCAGCTTGGCCCCAGTTTCCTCCTACGAGCAGTACTTC.

The CDR3: CASSLGQGASTQYF. The CDR3 bases are TGCGCCAGCAGCTTGGGACAGGGGGCTAGTACGCAGTATTTT. This sequence joins TRBV5-1 and TRBJ2-3; 10 bases are a match to TRBD1. V was clipped by 0 bases and J by 8 bases; unmatched bases: 3. Germline CDR1 is SGHRS and CDR2 is YFSETQ. The CDR3 length is 14 residues.

Notes on this clone: This sample also contains other DNA sequences that code for the same CDR3. The rearrangement uses TRBV5-1 and TRBJ2-5, with 7 bases lining up with TRBD2. The CDR3 has 15 amino acids. Germline V gene lookup returns CDR1 SGHRS and CDR2 YFSETQ. J lost 2 bases, V lost 1 base, and 5 bases had no gene match. CDR3 nucleotide sequence: TGCGCCAGCAGCTTGAGCGGGGCTATTCAAGAGACCCAGTACTTC. Translated: CASSLSGAIQETQYF.

The chain uses TRBV5-4 and TRBJ2-1; 7 bases line up with TRBD2. There are 15 residues in the CDR3. CDR1 is SGHNT and CDR2 is YYREEE in the germline V gene (reference sequence). Losses at the gene ends were 1 base for V and 5 bases for J; bases not matched to a gene: 6. The CDR3 spells CASSLWAGAHNEQFF. CDR3 coding DNA: TGTGCCAGCAGCTTGTGGGCGGGAGCCCACAATGAGCAGTTCTTC. Using reference TRBV5-4 and TRBJ2-1 for the parts outside the CDR3, the full variable domain is ETGVTQSPTHLIKTRGQQVTLRCSSQSGHNTVSWYQQALGQGPQFIFQYYREEENGRGNFPPRFSGLQFPNYSSELNVNALELDDSALYLCASSLWAGAHNEQFFGPGTRLTVL.

The gene calls are TRBV9 and TRBJ1-2; 8 bases fit TRBD1. The CDR3 covers 12 residues. V was clipped by 4 bases and J by 7 bases; unmatched bases: 3. Germline loops: CDR1 SGDLS, CDR2 YYNGEE. For the CDR3, the DNA is TGTGCCAGCAGCCCAGACAGGGGTGGCTACACCTTC. It specifies CASSPDRGGYTF.

The chain couples TRBV5-4 to TRBJ2-6, with D maybe TRBD1 (6 bases). Germline V gene sequence: CDR1 SGHNT, CDR2 YYREEE (reference sequence). V lost 3 bases, J lost 4 bases, and 14 bases lay in between. The CDR3 is 16 residues long. The CDR3 is CASSSPMGAGANVLTF. The CDR3, as DNA: TGTGCCAGCAGCTCCCCCATGGGGGCCGGGGCCAACGTCCTGACTTTC. The entire variable domain, with the rest obtained from reference TRBV5-4 and TRBJ2-6, is as follows: ETGVTQSPTHLIKTRGQQVTLRCSSQSGHNTVSWYQQALGQGPQFIFQYYREEENGRGNFPPRFSGLQFPNYSSELNVNALELDDSALYLCASSSPMGAGANVLTFGAGSRLTVL.

J is TRBJ2-5 and V is TRBV6-5; 7 nucleotides align to TRBD2. The V gene's germline CDR1 is MNHEY and CDR2 SVGAGI. This CDR3 is built from 14 residues. Trimming at V came to 4 bases and at J to 5 bases, leaving 7 bases not matched to a gene. Here the CDR3 DNA reads TGTGCCAGCAGTTCAGCGGGGAAGGGTGAGACCCAGTACTTC. It is translated as CASSSAGKGETQYF.

CDR3 residues: CASSLGGTSSGTQYF. The CDR3 coding sequence is TGTGCCAGCAGCTTAGGAGGGACTAGCAGCGGGACCCAGTACTTC. The chain links TRBV7-2 to TRBJ2-5; 9 bases fit TRBD2. The V segment lost 1 base and the J segment 7 bases; nucleotides outside the gene matches: 7. The CDR3 totals 15 residues. The germline V gene has CDR1 SGHTA and CDR2 FQGNSA. The whole variable domain, remainder taken from reference TRBV7-2 and TRBJ2-5, is GAGVSQSPSNKVTEKGKDVELRCDPISGHTALYWYRQSLGQGLEFLIYFQGNSAPDKSGLPSDRFSAERTGGSVSTLTIQRTQQEDSAVYLCASSLGGTSSGTQYFGPGTRLLVL.

The chain is built from TRBV5-1 and TRBJ2-5; maybe TRBD2 (6 bases). The CDR3 contains 13 residues. From germline, CDR1 is SGHRS and CDR2 YFSETQ. V lost 0 bases, J lost 7 bases, and 10 bases lay in between. The CDR3 sequence: CASSLGVGGTQYF. CDR3 coding DNA: TGCGCCAGCAGCTTGGGAGTGGGGGGGACCCAGTACTTC. The full variable domain, its missing parts supplied by reference TRBV5-1 and TRBJ2-5, is KAGVTQTPRYLIKTRGQQVTLSCSPISGHRSVSWYQQTPGQGLQFLFEYFSETQRNKGNFPGRFSGRQFSNSRSEMNVSTLELGDSALYLCASSLGVGGTQYFGPGTRLLVL.

The V and J genes are TRBV5-1 and TRBJ2-3, with 8 bases that match TRBD2. In germline, CDR1 is SGHRS, CDR2 YFSETQ. V lost 1 base and J lost 2; bases outside the gene matches: 3. The CDR3 has 15 amino acids. The CDR3 DNA reads TGCGCCAGCAGCTTGTTAGCGGGACTCACAGATACGCAGTATTTT. It yields the protein CASSLLAGLTDTQYF.

This clone was observed once. The chain recombines TRBV11-2 with TRBJ2-1, with a possible D match to TRBD1 (7 bases). This CDR3 is built from 16 residues. V lost 5 bases and J 4 bases, leaving 18 bases between the germline ends. Germline V gives CDR1 SGHAT, CDR2 FQNNGV. CDR3 DNA: TGTGCCAGCAGCCCCTCAACAGGGGCGGGGTACAATGAGCAGTTCTTC. It codes for CASSPSTGAGYNEQFF.

The chain carries TRBV5-4 and TRBJ1-1, with D perhaps matching TRBD1 (5 bases). The germline V gene has CDR1 SGHNT and CDR2 YYREEE (reference sequence). This CDR3 is 13 amino acids long. The V end was cut by 4 bases, the J end by 1 base, with 8 bases between. CDR3 sequence (DNA): TGTGCCAGCAGCCCAGGACAGAACACTGAAGCTTTCTTT. It is translated as CASSPGQNTEAFF.

The V and J genes are TRBV7-9 and TRBJ2-2; possibly TRBD1 for D (5 bases). The CDR3 loop spans 16 amino acids. Trimming left V 11 bases short and J 4 bases short, with 23 bases between. CDR1 is SEHNR, CDR2 FQNEAQ, per germline (reference sequence). Here the CDR3 DNA reads TGTGCCTGCGGTCAGGGCGTCAATCGTGTCACCGGGGAGCTGTTTTTT. It codes for CACGQGVNRVTGELFF.

The V gene is TRBV2, the J gene TRBJ2-1; possibly TRBD1 for D (5 bases). The CDR3 is made up of 11 amino acids. The V end was cut by 6 bases, the J end by 10 bases, with 10 bases between. CDR1 SNHLY and CDR2 FYNNEI come from the germline V gene. The CDR3 DNA reads as TGTGCCAGCAGAGGGGTTAGAGAGCAGTTCTTC. It yields the protein CASRGVREQFF.

In this sample, this clone turned up once. The rearrangement links TRBV4-1 to TRBJ1-2, with 7 bases identical to TRBD1. V lost 5 bases, J lost 2 bases, and 2 bases stayed unmatched. Germline V gene lookup returns CDR1 MGHRA and CDR2 YSYEKL. This CDR3 comprises 13 residues. The DNA for the CDR3 is TGCGCCAGCAGCTGGGGACAGAACTATGGCTACACCTTC. It is translated as CASSWGQNYGYTF.

The chain joins TRBV14 to TRBJ2-5, with TRBD2 matching 11 bases. Germline assignment: CDR1 SGHDN and CDR2 FVKESK. V shed 4 bases and J 2 bases; nucleotides not matched to a gene: 9. This CDR3 has 17 amino acids. CDR3 nucleotide sequence: TGTGCCAGCAGCCTACATCCCGGGACTAGCGGACAAGAGACCCAGTACTTC. Translation gives CASSLHPGTSGQETQYF. The full variable domain, completed using reference TRBV14 and TRBJ2-5, is EAGVTQFPSHSVIEKGQTVTLRCDPISGHDNLYWYRRVMGKEIKFLLHFVKESKQDESGMPNNRFLAERTGGTYSTLKVQPAELEDSGVYFCASSLHPGTSGQETQYFGPGTRLLVL.

The V gene is TRBV30, the J gene TRBJ2-3; TRBD2 matches 13 bases. CDR3 length: 18 residues. Germline CDR1 and CDR2: GTSNPN and SVGIG (reference sequence). The junction had 16 bases not matched to a gene; V was cut back by 3 bases and J by 7 bases. CDR3: CAWSTFRTSGSPGHTQYF. The CDR3 coding sequence is TGTGCCTGGAGCACCTTTCGGACTAGCGGGAGTCCTGGGCATACGCAGTATTTT. Drawing the rest from reference TRBV30 and TRBJ2-3, the complete variable domain is SQTIHQWPATLVQPVGSPLSLECTVEGTSNPNLYWYRQAAGRGLQLLFYSVGIGQISSEVPQNLSASRPQDRQFILSSKKLLLSDSGFYLCAWSTFRTSGSPGHTQYFGPGTRLTVL.

The rearrangement joins TRBV29-1 to TRBJ2-3, with unresolved D. The CDR3 is 15 amino acids. Germline values: CDR1 SQVTM, CDR2 ANQGSEA. Trimming shortened V by 8 bases and J by 0 bases, and 18 bases separated the two germline ends. The CDR3 is CSSKMMGASTDTQYF. CDR3 in DNA: TGCAGCTCTAAGATGATGGGCGCTAGCACAGATACGCAGTATTTT.

The chain couples TRBV13 to TRBJ2-3, with TRBD2 matching 9 bases. The germline V gene encodes CDR1 PRHDT and CDR2 FYEKMQ (reference sequence). CDR3 length equals 17 residues. The trim removed 4 bases at V and 3 bases at J, leaving 11 bases unmatched. CDR3 in DNA: TGTGCCAGCAGCTCCGGGGTGGCAAGCGGGAGGACAGATACGCAGTATTTT. This codes for CASSSGVASGRTDTQYF.

V usage is TRBV19 and J usage is TRBJ2-1; TRBD1 aligns across 9 bases. The CDR3 covers 14 residues. J gave up 4 bases and V 7 bases, and 5 bases lay outside the gene matches. Looked up from germline, CDR1 is LNHDA and CDR2 is SQIVND (reference sequence). CDR3 sequence (DNA): TGTGCCAGTAATACCGGGACAGGGTACAATGAGCAGTTCTTC. This translates into CASNTGTGYNEQFF.

V and J are TRBV27 and TRBJ2-7, with 13 bases identical to TRBD2. Trimming at V came to 6 bases and at J to 6 bases, leaving 14 bases not matched to a gene. Germline V gene lookup returns CDR1 MNHEY and CDR2 SMNVEV (reference sequence). The CDR3 spans 17 residues. The CDR3 DNA follows: TGTGCCAGCAGACGCCTCGGGACTAGCGGGAAAGGGGCCGAGCAGTACTTC. Its protein product is CASRRLGTSGKGAEQYF.

The chain joins TRBV9 to TRBJ2-1; 12 bases are a match to TRBD2. V lost 2 bases to trimming and J lost 9 bases; unmatched junction nucleotides: 6. Germline V gives CDR1 SGDLS, CDR2 YYNGEE. This CDR3 contains 15 residues. The CDR3 sequence: CASSVLAGGPGEQFF. In DNA, the CDR3 is TGTGCCAGCAGCGTGCTAGCGGGAGGGCCGGGTGAGCAGTTCTTC.

The CDR3 coding sequence is TGTGCCAGCAGCCAACAGGGGGCAGAACAGCCCCAGCATTTT. Protein product: CASSQQGAEQPQHF. The V and J genes are TRBV6-6 and TRBJ1-5; 9 bases align to TRBD1. The germline gives CDR1 MNHNY, CDR2 SVGAGI (reference sequence). CDR3 length: 14 amino acids. V lost 6 bases and J lost 7; bases outside the gene matches: 7.

CDR3 protein: CSVERGYEQFF. The CDR3 DNA follows: TGCAGCGTTGAAAGGGGGTATGAGCAGTTCTTC. The genes are TRBV29-1 and TRBJ2-1; D is perhaps TRBD1 (6 bases). CDR3 length equals 11 residues. The V gene's germline CDR1 is SQVTM and CDR2 ANQGSEA. V lost 2 bases to trimming and J lost 8 bases, with 7 bases between them.

V and J are TRBV6-5 and TRBJ2-5; possible D gene TRBD1, 5 bases. The CDR3 loop spans 15 amino acids. Per germline, CDR1 MNHEY and CDR2 SVGAGI. The V end was cut by 0 bases, the J end by 5 bases, with 13 bases between. The DNA for the CDR3 is TGTGCCAGCAGTTACTCCGACAGCCTGAGTGAGACCCAGTACTTC. It specifies CASSYSDSLSETQYF.

This chain connects TRBV6-1 to TRBJ2-7; D is perhaps TRBD2 (6 bases). CDR1 is MNHNS and CDR2 is SASEGT in the germline V gene. V was clipped by 5 bases and J by 3 bases, with 17 bases between them. This CDR3 contains 15 residues. CDR3 residues: CASSPNPGELYEQYF. The DNA of the CDR3 is TGTGCCAGCAGTCCAAACCCGGGGGAGCTCTACGAGCAGTACTTC.